This is a list of T cell receptor beta chains from one sample in a study of cytomegalovirus exposure and HLA in healthy donors. Measured with immunoSEQ multiplex PCR; TCRdb has only the in-frame clones, and not every one. The repertoire includes fewer than 250,000 clones, approximately 80% of them detected once, and approximately 2.8% sits in the top ten. Sequences were obtained from PBMCs. These receptors came from a man under 40 in good health and CMV-seronegative. The conserved cysteine and the conserved F or W are not part of the CDR3 here.

>TRBV28|TRBJ1-2
ASRTWGGQGLGIT
>TRBV28|TRBJ2-3
DSSFDWADTTDTQY
>TRBV27|TRBJ2-1
ASSLWDREYEF
>TRBV5-1|TRBJ2-6
ASTRPQGRGASVLT
>TRBV6-5|TRBJ2-1
ASRGTSGCEQF
>TRBV4-3|TRBJ2-2
ASSQDRGGMPGELF
>TRBV6-1|TRBJ1-5
ASSNRGWQPQH
>TRBV6-1|TRBJ1-6
ASKADRVRSPLH
>TRBV28|TRBJ1-2
ASSINYRDKGYT
>TRBV10-3|TRBJ1-1
AISEQGTNTEAF
>TRBV9|TRBJ1-3
ASSEAGNTIY
>TRBV7-3|TRBJ2-3
ASSPEGAVDTQY
>TRBV6-1|TRBJ2-2
ASSELGALTGELF
>TRBV4-1|TRBJ2-3
ASSQERMGDTQY
>TRBV28|TRBJ1-5
ASSFTGELGGRYQPQH
>TRBV5-5|TRBJ2-1
ASGGTGSSYNEQF
>TRBV5-4|TRBJ1-1
ASSLVRGTNTEAF
>TRBV19|TRBJ1-1
ASSINGRKNTEAF
>TRBV7-9|TRBJ1-4
ASSLALGTAATNEKLF
>TRBV27|TRBJ2-7
ASSLSGGYEQY
>TRBV6-1|TRBJ1-2
ASSRSGSLGGYT
>TRBV11-2|TRBJ2-1
ASSSNRQGTYNEQF
>TRBV7-9|TRBJ2-5
ASSLTSGGSQTQY
>TRBV29-1|TRBJ2-7
SAVPREYEQY
>TRBV6-5|TRBJ2-5
ASSDIGRGETQY
>TRBV15|TRBJ2-7
ATSRAGTVFYEQY
>TRBV6-1|TRBJ2-5
ASSLQGAQQY
>TRBV7-9|TRBJ1-2
ASSLETGNRYT
>TRBV9|TRBJ2-3
ASSVGVAGGASTDTQY
>TRBV6-5|TRBJ2-7
ASSPNLQGNAQY
>TRBV6-1|TRBJ2-7
ASSAYGQGVDEQY
>TRBV7-9|TRBJ2-6
SSSLQGNVLT
>TRBV6-5|TRBJ2-1
ASSYSKTSGGGEQF
>TRBV4-3|TRBJ2-7
ASSQETGGNYEQY
>TRBV7-2|TRBJ2-7
ASSPRQGSSYEQY
>TRBV7-2|TRBJ2-4
ASSGRLQGRGSIQY
>TRBV4-1|TRBJ1-6
ASSQDLGRTGGSYNSPLH
>TRBV4-2|TRBJ1-1
ASSQAPGETEAF
>TRBV4-3|TRBJ2-5
ASSQGLDSQETQY
>TRBV6-6|TRBJ1-5
ASSSQGRQPQH
>TRBV7-2|TRBJ2-2
ASSLTGIVTGELF
>TRBV7-9|TRBJ2-6
ASSLAPGQGTAGANVLT
>TRBV6-5|TRBJ2-7
ASSRYRDEQY
>TRBV5-1|TRBJ2-7
ASSLVRGGGYEQY
>TRBV4-3|TRBJ1-2
ASSQVGQIYT
>TRBV7-9|TRBJ2-3
SSSKRGLAGRDTQY
>TRBV7-3|TRBJ1-1
ASSRDSSNTEAF
>TRBV19|TRBJ1-1
ASTRTAPNTEAF
>TRBV7-9|TRBJ2-5
ASSGGLTQY
>TRBV28|TRBJ1-4
ASSPLEGRDEKLF
>TRBV7-9|TRBJ1-1
ASSPRTGAGTEAF
>TRBV6-1|TRBJ1-1
ASSDPVNTEAF
>TRBV7-2|TRBJ2-1
ASSLRGGSYNEQF
>TRBV9|TRBJ2-3
ASSVTGQGDTQY
>TRBV28|TRBJ1-2
ASSLAGGGYT
>TRBV7-9|TRBJ2-7
ASSFRGGREQY
>TRBV28|TRBJ1-1
ASSMTGVNTEAF
>TRBV4-1|TRBJ1-1
ASSGHFRNTEAF
>TRBV5-4|TRBJ2-2
ASSSRAGLANTGELF
>TRBV7-6|TRBJ2-3
ASSLSSSGTGVPYTQY